The 23 T cell receptor beta chains reported below all come from one sample, sequenced in a study of cytomegalovirus exposure and HLA in healthy donors. In the PCR, 60 Vbeta and 13 Jbeta primers were used. The repertoire was sequenced with immunoSEQ multiplex PCR; TCRdb's copy has only in-frame clones and lacks some. The table has 150,000 or so clones, around 76% seen once. The sample consisted of PBMCs. These receptors all stem from a man in his forties in good health and CMV-seropositive.

This clone was observed a single time. The chain couples TRBV10-3 to TRBJ2-5; possible D gene TRBD2, 6 bases. Trimming took 6 bases from V and 2 from J, leaving 10 bases between them. Germline V gene lookup returns CDR1 ENHRY and CDR2 SYGVKD. The CDR3 spans 13 residues. CDR3 DNA sequence: TGTGCCATCAGGGGGGGATTTCAAGAGACCCAGTACTTC. Its translation: CAIRGGFQETQYF.

V is TRBV6-6 and J is TRBJ1-4, with 7 bases identical to TRBD1. V was clipped by 2 bases and J by 5 bases; unmatched bases: 5. The CDR3 sequence is 15 residues long. Germline V lookup: CDR1 MNHNY, CDR2 SVGAGI (reference sequence). CDR3 bases: TGTGCCAGCAGTTACCAGGGACAGAGGAATGAAAAACTGTTTTTT. Translated, it gives CASSYQGQRNEKLFF.

There are a few counts of this clone. The chain couples TRBV27 to TRBJ1-5; D not certain. Per germline, CDR1 MNHEY and CDR2 SMNVEV (reference sequence). This CDR3 spans 16 amino acids. The V and J ends lost 5 bases and 4 bases respectively, with 18 bases between them. The CDR3: CASSTSAGGSNQPQHF. As DNA, the CDR3 is TGTGCCAGCAGTACCTCCGCAGGAGGGAGTAATCAGCCCCAGCATTTT.

V is TRBV7-2 and J is TRBJ2-7; possibly TRBD1 for D (7 bases). In germline, CDR1 is SGHTA, CDR2 FQGNSA. There are 16 residues in the CDR3. V was pared by 1 base and J by 6 bases, with 19 bases between. CDR3 protein: CASSLEVGAGGGEQYF. DNA of the CDR3: TGTGCCAGCAGCTTAGAGGTGGGGGCAGGGGGAGGCGAGCAGTACTTC.

The rearrangement joins TRBV10-3 to TRBJ2-2, with 7 bases aligning to TRBD1. Unmatched junction bases numbered 7, after V lost 10 bases and J lost 2 bases. The CDR3 totals 14 residues. The germline CDR1 and CDR2 sequences are ENHRY and SYGVKD. The CDR3 here is CATATGPNTGELFF. The CDR3 DNA follows: TGTGCCACGGCGACAGGGCCCAACACCGGGGAGCTGTTTTTT.

This clone has more than one count but fewer than ten. The V gene is TRBV5-1, the J gene TRBJ2-7; 9 positions agree with TRBD1. The CDR3 has 14 amino acids. The ends lost 4 bases at V and 0 bases at J; junction bases unmatched: 2. Germline CDR1 and CDR2: SGHRS and YFSETQ. The CDR3 nucleotides are TGCGCCAGCAGCACGGGACAGGGCTCCTACGAGCAGTACTTC. It translates to CASSTGQGSYEQYF.

The chain has TRBV19 and TRBJ2-2, with 7 positions matching TRBD1. Germline lookup yields CDR1 LNHDA and CDR2 SQIVND (reference sequence). This CDR3 spans 15 amino acids. V trimming: 7 bases; J trimming: 5 bases; junction bases outside the gene matches: 10. CDR3 DNA sequence: TGTGCCAGTACCACGACAGGGTTCGGGACCGGGGAGCTGTTTTTT. This codes for CASTTTGFGTGELFF.

The genes are TRBV6-4 and TRBJ2-2; TRBD2 might be the D (6 bases). Germline values: CDR1 MRHNA, CDR2 SNTAGT. V gave up 2 bases and J gave up 6 bases, with 7 bases separating them. The CDR3 spans 13 residues. CDR3 bases: TGTGCCAGCAGTGACGGGGAGGCCGGGGAGCTGTTTTTT. The encoded protein is CASSDGEAGELFF.

This sequence joins TRBV7-3 and TRBJ2-5; no definite D call. This CDR3 has 11 amino acids. Trimming pared 5 bases from V and 1 base from J, leaving 2 bases between. Germline lookup yields CDR1 SGHTA and CDR2 FQGTGA. Here the CDR3 reads CASSLQETQYF. CDR3 nucleotide sequence: TGTGCCAGCAGCCTCCAAGAGACCCAGTACTTC. The entire variable domain, with the rest obtained from reference TRBV7-3 and TRBJ2-5, is as follows: GAGVSQTPSNKVTEKGKYVELRCDPISGHTALYWYRQSLGQGPEFLIYFQGTGAADDSGLPNDRFFAVRPEGSVSTLKIQRTERGDSAVYLCASSLQETQYFGPGTRLLVL.

The V gene is TRBV7-9, the J gene TRBJ1-6, with 7 bases aligning to TRBD1. CDR3 length equals 14 residues. CDR1 is SEHNR and CDR2 is FQNEAQ in the germline V gene (reference sequence). The ends lost 5 bases at V and 7 bases at J; junction bases unmatched: 5. The CDR3 region has the DNA TGTGCCAGCAGCCCCCAGGGGGAAAATTCACCCCTCCACTTT. Translation: CASSPQGENSPLHF. The full variable domain, rest sourced from reference TRBV7-9 and TRBJ1-6, is DTGVSQNPRHKITKRGQNVTFRCDPISEHNRLYWYRQTLGQGPEFLTYFQNEAQLEKSRLLSDRFSAERPKGSFSTLEIQRTEQGDSAMYLCASSPQGENSPLHFGNGTRLTVT.

This chain uses TRBV6-5 with TRBJ1-1; maybe TRBD1 (6 bases). Germline CDR1 is MNHEY and CDR2 is SVGAGI. The CDR3 covers 13 residues. The V gene lost 5 bases and the J gene lost 1 base, with 8 bases spanning the gap. The CDR3 spells CASSQQGNTEAFF. The CDR3 nucleotides read TGTGCCAGCAGTCAACAGGGGAACACTGAAGCTTTCTTT.

The CDR3 nucleotides read TGTGCCAGCAGCCAAGTCGGGACAGAGTACCAAGAGACCCAGTACTTC. It is translated as CASSQVGTEYQETQYF. The genes are TRBV4-2 and TRBJ2-5, with 7 nucleotides matching TRBD1. Germline CDR1 LGHNA, CDR2 YNFKEQ. The CDR3 has 16 residues. J gave up 0 bases and V 1 base, and 5 bases lay outside the gene matches.

The chain carries TRBV7-9 and TRBJ1-2, with 9 bases lining up with TRBD1. This CDR3 is 15 amino acids long. CDR1 and CDR2 (germline): SEHNR, FQNEAQ (reference sequence). Unmatched junction bases numbered 2, after V lost 3 bases and J lost 0 bases. This chain's CDR3 is CASSLGQGANYGYTF. The CDR3 nucleotides are TGTGCCAGCAGCTTGGGACAGGGAGCTAACTATGGCTACACCTTC.

This chain connects TRBV7-9 to TRBJ1-3; 8 nucleotides agree with TRBD1. The CDR3 consists of 12 residues. Germline V gene lookup returns CDR1 SEHNR and CDR2 FQNEAQ (reference sequence). V gave up 5 bases and J gave up 7 bases; unmatched junction bases: 1. The CDR3 loop reads CASSTGGNTIYF. CDR3 bases: TGTGCCAGCAGCACAGGGGGGAACACCATATATTTT.

The chain is built from TRBV11-3 and TRBJ2-5, with 10 bases that match TRBD2. The CDR3 runs 15 residues. V shed 5 bases and J 5 bases; nucleotides not matched to a gene: 8. The germline V gene has CDR1 SGHNT and CDR2 YENEEA. The CDR3 reads CASSASGGVLETQYF. In DNA form, the CDR3 reads TGTGCCAGCAGCGCAAGCGGGGGGGTGTTGGAGACCCAGTACTTC.

V gene TRBV7-2 combines with J gene TRBJ2-3, with unresolved D. Germline-derived CDR1 and CDR2 are SGHTA and FQGNSA. The V end lost 1 base, the J end lost 1 base, and 6 bases lay between the germline ends. The CDR3 is 14 amino acids. CDR3 residues: CASSLGLGTDTQYF. The CDR3 DNA follows: TGTGCCAGCAGCTTAGGGCTGGGCACAGATACGCAGTATTTT.

The V and J genes are TRBV2 and TRBJ2-5, with 8 positions matching TRBD1. V dropped 7 bases and J dropped 4; count of bases not matched to a gene: 14. The CDR3 has 16 residues. CDR1 is SNHLY, CDR2 FYNNEI, per germline. The CDR3 nucleotides are TGTGCCAGCATCCGAGGGCCAGGGGGCGCGGGAGAGACCCAGTACTTC. This codes for CASIRGPGGAGETQYF.

This CDR3 reads CASSERTGTLAKNIQYF. The CDR3, as DNA: TGTGCCAGCAGTGAAAGGACGGGAACTCTAGCCAAAAACATTCAGTACTTC. This chain links TRBV2 with TRBJ2-4; possibly TRBD2 for D (5 bases). V shed 2 bases and J shed 0 bases, with 14 bases lying between them. Germline values: CDR1 SNHLY, CDR2 FYNNEI. The length of the CDR3 is 17 residues.

The chain employs TRBV7-8 and TRBJ2-2, with TRBD1 matching over 7 bases. Looked up from germline, CDR1 is SGHVS and CDR2 is FQNEAQ. With V trimmed by 3 bases and J by 6 bases, 4 bases remained unmatched. The CDR3 spans 14 residues. The CDR3 bases are TGTGCCAGCAGCTTCGACAGGGACCCCGGGGAGCTGTTTTTT. It is translated as CASSFDRDPGELFF.

The count of this clone is one. This chain connects TRBV4-1 to TRBJ1-5; tentative D call: TRBD1 (6 bases). Trimming stripped 4 bases from V and 1 base from J, with 14 bases between. The CDR3 runs to 16 residues. The germline V gene encodes CDR1 MGHRA and CDR2 YSYEKL. CDR3 loop: CASSLGMDRSNQPQHF. In nucleotides, the CDR3 is TGCGCCAGCAGCCTCGGAATGGACAGAAGCAATCAGCCCCAGCATTTT.

The chain employs TRBV5-1 and TRBJ1-6, with 8 bases aligning to TRBD1. V shed 3 bases and J 4 bases; nucleotides not matched to a gene: 6. The CDR3 runs 16 residues. Germline V gene data show CDR1 as SGHRS and CDR2 as YFSETQ. CDR3 bases: TGCGCCAGCAGCTCAGGACAGGGAGCTTATAATTCACCCCTCCACTTT. It translates to CASSSGQGAYNSPLHF.

The chain joins TRBV6-1 to TRBJ1-1; D gene ambiguous. CDR1 is MNHNS, CDR2 SASEGT, per germline. The CDR3 is made up of 13 amino acids. V gave up 3 bases and J gave up 1 base, with 6 bases separating them. CDR3: CASSEGGNTEAFF. DNA of the CDR3: TGTGCCAGCAGTGAGGGAGGGAACACTGAAGCTTTCTTT.

CDR3 amino acids: CAWSYGREERETQYF. For the CDR3, the DNA is TGTGCCTGGAGCTATGGCAGGGAAGAACGGGAGACCCAGTACTTC. V gene TRBV30 combines with J gene TRBJ2-5, with D possibly matching TRBD1 (5 bases). The germline CDR1 and CDR2 sequences are GTSNPN and SVGIG (reference sequence). V was trimmed by 3 bases and J by 5 bases, leaving 19 bases between them. CDR3 length: 15 amino acids.